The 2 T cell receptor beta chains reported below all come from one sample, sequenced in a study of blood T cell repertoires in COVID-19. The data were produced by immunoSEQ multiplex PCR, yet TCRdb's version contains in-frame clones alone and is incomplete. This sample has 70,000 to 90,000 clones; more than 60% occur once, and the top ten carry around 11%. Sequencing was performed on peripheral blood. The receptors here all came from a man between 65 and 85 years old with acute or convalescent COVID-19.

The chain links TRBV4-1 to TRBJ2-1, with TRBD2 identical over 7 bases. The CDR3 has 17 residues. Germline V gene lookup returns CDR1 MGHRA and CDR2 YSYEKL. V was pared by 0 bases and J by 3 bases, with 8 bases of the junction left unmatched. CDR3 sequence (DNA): TGCGCCAGCAGCCAAGAACCCCAGCGGGGCCTCTACAATGAGCAGTTCTTC. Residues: CASSQEPQRGLYNEQFF.

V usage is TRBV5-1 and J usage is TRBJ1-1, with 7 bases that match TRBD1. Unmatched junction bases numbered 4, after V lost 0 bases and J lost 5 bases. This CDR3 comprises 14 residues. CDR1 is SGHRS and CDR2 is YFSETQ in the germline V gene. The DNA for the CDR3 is TGCGCCAGCAGCTTGGGACAGGGTGAGACTGAAGCTTTCTTT. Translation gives CASSLGQGETEAFF. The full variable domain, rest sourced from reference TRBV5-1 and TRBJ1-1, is KAGVTQTPRYLIKTRGQQVTLSCSPISGHRSVSWYQQTPGQGLQFLFEYFSETQRNKGNFPGRFSGRQFSNSRSEMNVSTLELGDSALYLCASSLGQGETEAFFGQGTRLTVV.